The rows below give T cell receptor beta chains drawn from one sample of a study of human T cells and chemical hapten exposure. TCRdb processed the RACE reads anew with MiXCR; each CDR3 protein has one entry. The profile covers around 380,000 distinct CDR3 sequences, with 4.5% to 7% appearing a single time and around 8.8% taken by the ten largest. The sequences come from whole blood, collected in connection with sensitization to the hapten diphenylcyclopropenone (DPC). The receptors stem from a woman aged 18-29 years with alopecia areata. Some clones in this sample may be carry-over from other donors' samples. CDR3s include the opening cysteine and the closing phenylalanine or tryptophan. A D gene is named only where the DNA matches it firmly. Clone size is not always given. Where it is, it says once, few, many or a class for expanded clones.

clone size,J gene,D gene,CDR3 length,V gene,CDR3 DNA,CDR3 protein
many,TRBJ2-3,NA,16,TRBV28,TGTGCCAGCAGCGAACCGACAAGCCTTAGCACAGATACGCAGTATTTT,CASSEPTSLSTDTQYF
NA,TRBJ1-3,TRBD1,18,TRBV6-1,TGTGCCAGCAGAGAGGGGATTGGACAGGGGGGGACTGGAAACACCATATATTTT,CASREGIGQGGTGNTIYF
NA,TRBJ1-5,NA,13,TRBV2,TGTGCCAGCAGGGCAGCGAACAATCAGCCCCAGCATTTT,CASRAANNQPQHF
many,TRBJ2-1,NA,15,TRBV6-4,TGTGCCAGCAGTGACTCGGCGGGGTCCTACAATGAGCAGTTCTTC,CASSDSAGSYNEQFF
many,TRBJ2-3,TRBD2,16,TRBV12-3/TRBV12-4,TGTGCCAGCAGTTTTGGGAGCGGGGCGTTTGGGGATACGCAGTATTTT,CASSFGSGAFGDTQYF
NA,TRBJ1-3,NA,15,TRBV7-8,TGTGCCAGCAGCCCTACGAGAGTTCGTGGAAACACCATATATTTT,CASSPTRVRGNTIYF
NA,TRBJ1-2,TRBD1,15,TRBV12-3/TRBV12-4,TGTGCCAGCGCTGACGACAGGGGAGAAGGCTATGGCTACACCTTC,CASADDRGEGYGYTF
NA,TRBJ1-2,NA,13,TRBV18,TGTGCCAGCTCACGGGAGGTGAACTATGGCTACACCTTC,CASSREVNYGYTF
many,TRBJ2-3,TRBD2,17,TRBV24-1,TGTGCCACCAGTGATTTGAGGGACGGGGGACTAGCGGCTACGCAGTATTTT,CATSDLRDGGLAATQYF
NA,TRBJ1-1,NA,13,TRBV20-1,TGCAGTGCTACAGGGTACGCGTGGACTGAAGCTTTCTTT,CSATGYAWTEAFF
few,TRBJ2-3,TRBD1,16,TRBV6-1,TGTGCCAGCTCTTCAGCTCCCGGGACAGGGGCAGATACGCAGTATTTT,CASSSAPGTGADTQYF
few,TRBJ2-1,TRBD1,17,TRBV7-9,TGTGCCAGCAGCTCCAGGGGGCAAGGCCGGCCTCCAAATGAGCAGTTCTTC,CASSSRGQGRPPNEQFF
many,TRBJ1-4,TRBD1,17,TRBV15,TGTGCCACCAGCGGACAGGACAGGGGATCAGGCGGTGAAAAACTGTTTTTT,CATSGQDRGSGGEKLFF
few,TRBJ2-5,NA,13,TRBV12-3/TRBV12-4,TGTGCCAGCAGAAATACTGGAAAAGAGACCCAGTACTTC,CASRNTGKETQYF
NA,TRBJ2-3,NA,16,TRBV11-2,TGTGCCAGCAGCTTAGCCGGCGGGGAAAGGGGAGATACGCAGTATTTT,CASSLAGGERGDTQYF
few,TRBJ2-7,NA,15,TRBV6-2/TRBV6-3,NA,CASSSSGQVKGEQYF
many,TRBJ2-1,TRBD1,17,TRBV6-2/TRBV6-3,TGTGCCAGCAGTAGACAGGGATGGGGTCCTTCCTACAATGAGCAGTTCTTC,CASSRQGWGPSYNEQFF
few,TRBJ1-2,NA,14,TRBV3-1,TGTGCCAGCAGCCCGAATGGAGTTAACTATGGCTACACCTTC,CASSPNGVNYGYTF
NA,TRBJ1-1,TRBD1,15,TRBV7-2,TGTGCCAGCAGCCCAAGAGGGACAGGTGGAACTGAAGCTTTCTTT,CASSPRGTGGTEAFF
NA,TRBJ1-5,NA,13,TRBV12-3/TRBV12-4,TGTGCCAGCAGTTTGAGACAGAGTCAGCCCCAGCATTTT,CASSLRQSQPQHF
few,TRBJ1-6,NA,16,TRBV3-1,TGTGCCAGCAGCCCGGGCGGCAGGGTTCGTAGTTCACCCCTCCACTTT,CASSPGGRVRSSPLHF
NA,TRBJ1-2,NA,15,TRBV11-2,TGTGCCAGCAGCTTGCACGGAAGGGAAACTATGGGCTACACCTTC,CASSLHGRETMGYTF
many,TRBJ1-5,NA,16,TRBV6-6,TGTGCCAGCAAAAGCCACAGGGCCTTAAGCAATCAGCCCCAGCATTTT,CASKSHRALSNQPQHF
few,TRBJ2-5,TRBD2,15,TRBV6-5,TGTGCCAGCAGCCCCCTTAGCGGGGAGGCAGAGACCCAGTACTTC,CASSPLSGEAETQYF
many,TRBJ1-2,TRBD1,14,TRBV2,TGTGCCAGCAGTGAAACGGGACAGGGCTATGGCTACACCTTC,CASSETGQGYGYTF
few,TRBJ1-1,NA,15,TRBV3-1,TGTGCCAGCAGCCAGTACTGGGACATCGGAACTGAAGCTTTCTTT,CASSQYWDIGTEAFF